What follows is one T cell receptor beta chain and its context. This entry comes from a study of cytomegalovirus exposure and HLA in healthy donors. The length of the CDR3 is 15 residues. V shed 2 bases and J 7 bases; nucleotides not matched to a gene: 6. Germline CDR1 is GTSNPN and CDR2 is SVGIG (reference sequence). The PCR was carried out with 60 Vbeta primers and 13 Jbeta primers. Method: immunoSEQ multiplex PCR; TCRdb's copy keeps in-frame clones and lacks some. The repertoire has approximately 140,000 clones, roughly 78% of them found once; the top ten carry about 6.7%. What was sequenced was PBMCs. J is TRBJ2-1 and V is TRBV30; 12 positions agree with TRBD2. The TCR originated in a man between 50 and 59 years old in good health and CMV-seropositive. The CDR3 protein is CAWSPTSGRKNEQFF. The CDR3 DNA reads TGTGCCTGGAGTCCGACTAGCGGGAGAAAGAATGAGCAGTTCTTC.